Below are 21 T cell receptor beta chains sequenced from a single sample in a study of blood T cells in healthy people across ages. Primers used in a second PCR of about 7 to 12 cycles were a sample-barcoded 5' primer and a J-beta primer mix. MiXCR, run by TCRdb on the 5' RACE reads, gives a single entry per CDR3 protein. The sample lists roughly 1,300,000 distinct CDR3 sequences, 45% to 70% occurring once. The sample comprised blood. Receptors were obtained from a man between 18 and 35 years old in good health.

The sample holds a few counts of this clonotype. This chain uses TRBV5-1 with TRBJ2-1; D possibly corresponds to TRBD1 (5 bases). This CDR3 has 11 amino acids. V was shortened by 7 bases and J by 9 bases, with 11 bases between the two germline ends. CDR1 and CDR2 (germline): SGHRS, YFSETQ. DNA of the CDR3: TGCGCCAGCCGACAGCTGGGTGAGCAGTTCTTC. Its protein is CASRQLGEQFF.

The chain recombines TRBV4-1 with TRBJ1-1; possibly TRBD1 for D (5 bases). The CDR3 sequence is 12 residues long. Germline CDR1 reads MGHRA; CDR2 reads YSYEKL. Between the trimmed V and J ends, which lost 1 base and 6 bases, there was a span of 6 bases. Here the CDR3 DNA reads TGCGCCAGCAGCCAAGCGGGGGCTGAAGCTTTCTTT. Translated, it gives CASSQAGAEAFF.

This chain uses TRBV29-1 with TRBJ1-4, with D uncertain. The CDR3 contains 12 residues. The ends were cut back, 5 bases at V and 7 bases at J, with 11 bases in the middle. Germline assignment: CDR1 SQVTM and CDR2 ANQGSEA. The CDR3 sequence is CSVRKEGEKLFF. CDR3 nucleotide sequence: TGCAGCGTTCGGAAGGAAGGTGAAAAACTGTTTTTT. The full variable domain, in which reference TRBV29-1 and TRBJ1-4 provide the parts outside the CDR3, is SAVISQKPSRDICQRGTSLTIQCQVDSQVTMMFWYRQQPGQSLTLIATANQGSEATYESGFVIDKFPISRPNLTFSTLTVSNMSPEDSSIYLCSVRKEGEKLFFGSGTQLSVL.

The chain joins TRBV14 to TRBJ2-1; possibly TRBD1 or TRBD2 for D (5 bases each). This CDR3 contains 16 residues. V dropped 1 base and J dropped 3 bases, with 13 bases sitting between them. Germline CDR1 SGHDN, CDR2 FVKESK. CDR3 in amino acids: CASSQVPVGVYNEQFF. The CDR3 DNA is TGTGCCAGCAGCCAAGTGCCCGTGGGGGTCTACAATGAGCAGTTCTTC.

CDR3 loop: CASSPSSGGPTGELFF. The CDR3 DNA reads TGTGCCAGCAGCCCCTCTAGCGGGGGGCCTACCGGGGAGCTGTTTTTT. The chain links TRBV3-1 to TRBJ2-2; 11 nucleotides align to TRBD2. The trim removed 4 bases at V and 5 bases at J, leaving 6 bases unmatched. The CDR3 length is 16 residues. Germline V gene data show CDR1 as LGHDT and CDR2 as YNNKEL (reference sequence).

The chain links TRBV2 to TRBJ1-6; possibly TRBD1 for D (6 bases). Germline values: CDR1 SNHLY, CDR2 FYNNEI. The V and J ends lost 8 bases and 7 bases respectively, with 15 bases between them. The CDR3 sequence is 14 residues long. CDR3 bases: TGTGCCAGCTTCCGGGACACGCGAAATTCACCCCTCCACTTT. Its translation: CASFRDTRNSPLHF.

The rearrangement joins TRBV4-2 to TRBJ1-6; tentatively, D is TRBD1 (5 bases). The germline CDR1 and CDR2 sequences are LGHNA and YNFKEQ. V lost 1 base to trimming and J lost 5 bases, with 12 bases between them. CDR3 length: 16 amino acids. The CDR3 loop is CASSQVVQGHNSPLHF. CDR3 DNA sequence: TGTGCCAGCAGCCAAGTGGTTCAGGGCCATAATTCACCCCTCCACTTT.

The rearrangement links TRBV5-1 to TRBJ2-3, with D possibly TRBD1 on 5 matching bases. Germline-derived CDR1 and CDR2 are SGHRS and YFSETQ. The CDR3 is 14 amino acids. V lost 4 bases to trimming and J lost 1 base, with 10 bases between them. The CDR3 region is CASSPTQGTDTQYF. The CDR3 nucleotides read TGCGCCAGCAGCCCGACACAGGGCACAGATACGCAGTATTTT.

This chain links TRBV18 with TRBJ2-3; a weak D match, TRBD1 (6 bases). V lost 3 bases to trimming and J lost 13 bases, with 17 bases between them. This CDR3 is built from 13 residues. Germline lookup yields CDR1 KGHSH and CDR2 LQKENI. The CDR3 loop reads CASSPSPGTWEYF. CDR3 DNA sequence: TGTGCCAGCTCACCGTCTCCAGGGACATGGGAGTATTTT.

This chain links TRBV4-2 with TRBJ1-2, with unresolved D. V was cut by 2 bases and J by 3 bases, with 13 bases left in between. This CDR3 region has 15 residues. Germline V gives CDR1 LGHNA, CDR2 YNFKEQ. CDR3 DNA sequence: TGTGCCAGCAGCCAACCGATGAGCTCTTACTATGGCTACACCTTC. It codes for CASSQPMSSYYGYTF.

The chain is built from TRBV25-1 and TRBJ2-5; 16 nucleotides align to TRBD2. CDR3 size: 19 residues. Looked up from germline, CDR1 is MGHDK and CDR2 is SYGVNS. Unmatched junction bases numbered 10, after V lost 1 base and J lost 5 bases. DNA for the CDR3: TGTGCCAGCAGTGAATTCATGGGACTAGCGGGAGGGTCAGGGGAGACCCAGTACTTC. Residues: CASSEFMGLAGGSGETQYF.

The sample holds one count of this clonotype. V is TRBV15 and J is TRBJ1-1; D is undetermined. Germline CDR1 is LNHNV and CDR2 is YYDKDF (reference sequence). The V end lost 4 bases, the J end lost 1 base, and 13 bases lay between the germline ends. The CDR3 is 15 residues long. Written as DNA, the CDR3 is TGTGCCACCAGCACTAACCGGGCCCAGAACACTGAAGCTTTCTTT. Translating gives CATSTNRAQNTEAFF.

The rearrangement uses TRBV25-1 and TRBJ1-2, with D perhaps matching TRBD1 (5 bases). The V gene lost 5 bases and the J gene lost 7 bases, with 17 bases spanning the gap. This CDR3 region has 14 residues. CDR1 MGHDK and CDR2 SYGVNS come from the germline V gene. The CDR3 loop is CASSTTHQGRGYTF. CDR3 nucleotides: TGTGCCAGCAGTACCACGCATCAGGGACGTGGCTACACCTTC.

As for this clonotype: The junction shows a germline mismatch at one end, possibly a read error. The V gene is TRBV27, the J gene TRBJ1-5, with 8 bases lining up with TRBD1. The CDR3 runs 14 residues. The germline V gene has CDR1 MNHEY and CDR2 SMNVEV (reference sequence). CDR3 residues: CASTRQGSNQPRHF. CDR3 in DNA: TGTGCCAGTACGCGACAGGGGAGCAATCAGCCCCGGCATTTT.

DNA of the CDR3: TGCGCCAGCAGCCCGAGCCGGGCTCAAGGGAATCAGCCCCAGCATTTT. As protein: CASSPSRAQGNQPQHF. The genes are TRBV4-1 and TRBJ1-5, with no clear D. Trimming cost V 4 bases and J 4 bases, with 17 bases left between them. Germline CDR1 is MGHRA and CDR2 is YSYEKL. This CDR3 has 16 residues.

This clonotype was seen only a few times. This rearrangement joins TRBV29-1 to TRBJ1-2; 7 bases align to TRBD1. Trimming at V came to 7 bases and at J to 5 bases, leaving 7 bases not matched to a gene. The CDR3 contains 12 residues. The germline V gene has CDR1 SQVTM and CDR2 ANQGSEA. CDR3 sequence reads: CSARWGQYGYTF. CDR3 in DNA: TGCAGCGCTCGGTGGGGACAGTATGGCTACACCTTC.

The rearrangement uses TRBV15 and TRBJ1-2; D gene ambiguous. V was clipped by 0 bases and J by 4 bases, with 12 bases between them. The CDR3 is made up of 15 amino acids. Germline CDR1 LNHNV, CDR2 YYDKDF (reference sequence). The DNA for the CDR3 is TGTGCCACCAGCAGAGATTCGGGCAGCACCTATGGCTACACCTTC. Its protein is CATSRDSGSTYGYTF.

Details on this clonotype: One end of the junction is discordant with germline, which a read error may explain. The V call is TRBV29-1, the J call TRBJ2-7; no firm D call. Germline CDR1 reads SQVTM; CDR2 reads ANQGSEA. The CDR3 contains 15 residues. The CDR3 protein is CSAEVQRSGSDEQYF. The DNA for the CDR3 is TGCAGCGCAGAGGTGCAACGTTCAGGCTCCGACGAGCAGTACTTC.

The chain couples TRBV20-1 to TRBJ2-7, with 7 positions matching TRBD1. In germline, CDR1 is DFQATT, CDR2 SNEGSKA (reference sequence). The CDR3 runs 13 residues. V lost 6 bases, J lost 0 bases, and 5 bases stayed unmatched. The CDR3 loop is CSAPDRVSYEQYF. The CDR3 DNA sequence: TGCAGTGCCCCCGACAGGGTCTCCTACGAGCAGTACTTC.

The genes are TRBV29-1 and TRBJ2-7; no clear D. Germline CDR1 and CDR2: SQVTM and ANQGSEA. Trimming left V 6 bases short and J 4 bases short, with 16 bases between. This CDR3 has 13 amino acids. The CDR3, as DNA: TGCAGCGTCTGCAGGACCCAAGGTTACGAGCAGTACTTC. Translated: CSVCRTQGYEQYF.

This clonotype was picked up a small number of times. J is TRBJ2-7 and V is TRBV7-2, with 8 bases lining up with TRBD2. Germline V gives CDR1 SGHTA, CDR2 FQGNSA. This CDR3 has 14 amino acids. The V segment lost 3 bases and the J segment 2 bases; nucleotides outside the gene matches: 3. The CDR3: CASSFRTSTYEQYF. CDR3 sequence (DNA): TGTGCCAGCAGCTTCAGGACTAGCACCTACGAGCAGTACTTC.